A selection of T cell receptor beta chains follows, all from one sample in a study of vaccination effects on CD4 cells after COVID-19. Assay: immunoSEQ multiplex PCR; the TCRdb copy retains only in-frame clones and omits some. There are about 64,000 clones in the sample; approximately 70% occur only once, and around 21% lies in the top ten. These TCRs are of unknown antigen specificity. Material: CD4+ T cells from PBMCs cultured without peptide, obtained before COVID-19 vaccination. The origin of the receptors is a human donor who had a prior SARS-CoV-2 infection. The CDR3 runs from the conserved cysteine through the conserved F or W. A D gene is named only where the DNA matches it firmly. Only some rows state a clone size, as once, few, many or a class for expanded clones.

J,D,size,V,DNA,CDR3
TRBJ1-2,NA,NA,TRBV12-3/TRBV12-4,TGTGCCAGCAGTTCCCGCGGTAGTTATGGCTACACCTTC,CASSSRGSYGYTF
TRBJ1-2,TRBD1,few,TRBV18,TGTGCCAGCTCAGGACAGGCCAACTATGGCTACACCTTC,CASSGQANYGYTF
TRBJ1-2,TRBD1,NA,TRBV2,TGTGCCAGCAGTTTCTTACAGGGGCCTCAGGGTGGCTACACCTTC,CASSFLQGPQGGYTF
TRBJ2-2,NA,NA,TRBV5-4,TGTGCCAGCAGCTTGTGGCAGATGAACACCGGGGAGCTGTTTTTT,CASSLWQMNTGELFF
TRBJ1-5,NA,NA,TRBV5-4,TGTGCCAGCAGCTTGGGCGGGGGCGATCAGCCCCAGCATTTT,CASSLGGGDQPQHF
TRBJ1-5,NA,few,TRBV5-4,TGTGCCAGCAGCTTGGGAGGGAATCGCGATCAGCCCCAGCATTTT,CASSLGGNRDQPQHF
TRBJ2-1,NA,NA,TRBV7-2,TGTGCCAGCAGCTTAATGCGGAGTAGCAACCACAATGAGCAGTTCTTC,CASSLMRSSNHNEQFF
TRBJ1-4,NA,NA,TRBV7-9,TGTGCCAGCAGCTCGACCGCCTCAATGGAAAAACTGTTTTTT,CASSSTASMEKLFF
TRBJ2-1,TRBD2,NA,TRBV7-9,TGTGCCAGCAGCCGGTTACCCTCACTAGCGGGGGGTGTGGATGAGCAGTTCTTC,CASSRLPSLAGGVDEQFF
TRBJ2-7,NA,NA,TRBV6-2/TRBV6-3,TGTGCCAGCAGTTACGACACGGGAACGACCTACGAGCAGTACTTC,CASSYDTGTTYEQYF
TRBJ2-3,TRBD1,NA,TRBV5-1,TGCGCCAGCAGCTCGGAATGGACAGGAACGCAGTATTTT,CASSSEWTGTQYF